These T cell receptor beta chains were read from a single sample in a study of siplizumab effects on memory and regulatory T cells. Profiled with immunoSEQ multiplex PCR; TCRdb holds only in-frame clones, not every one. The data contain under 130,000 clones, 90% to 95% of them singletons. The sequenced sample consisted of CD4+ T cells sorted from blood. Receptor source: a human donor in good health. Each CDR3 is given with its conserved first and last residue. The D gene is left open where the match is weak. Where a row states a size, it is once, few, many or the class of an expanded clone; other rows omit it.

TRBV4-2	.	TRBJ2-7	.	CASSQEDSPGIYEQYF	TGTGCCAGCAGCCAGGAGGACTCTCCGGGGATCTACGAGCAGTACTTC
TRBV7-7	.	TRBJ1-1	.	CASSLKEGTEAFF	TGTGCTAGCAGCTTAAAGGAGGGAACTGAAGCTTTCTTT
TRBV5-1	TRBD1	TRBJ1-1	.	CASSPGQGGTEAFF	TGCGCCAGCAGCCCGGGACAGGGCGGTACTGAAGCTTTCTTT
TRBV14	.	TRBJ2-5	.	CASSQDRRSGLGETQYF	TGTGCCAGCAGCCAAGATCGGCGGTCCGGTCTGGGAGAGACCCAGTACTTC
TRBV5-4	.	TRBJ1-5	.	CASSLGGTNQPQHF	TGTGCCAGCAGCTTAGGAGGAACCAATCAGCCCCAGCATTTT
TRBV4-3	.	TRBJ1-1	.	CASSRLGDMNTEAFF	TGCGCCAGCAGCCGCCTGGGAGACATGAACACTGAAGCTTTCTTT
TRBV11-3	.	TRBJ2-4	.	CASSLGRENIQYF	TGTGCCAGCAGCTTAGGCAGGGAAAACATTCAGTACTTC
TRBV2	.	TRBJ1-5	.	CASSEDTHQPQHF	TGTGCCAGCAGTGAGGACACCCATCAGCCCCAGCATTTT
TRBV5-6	.	TRBJ2-1	.	CASSGDSFYYNEQFF	TGTGCCAGCAGCGGTGACAGTTTTTATTACAATGAGCAGTTCTTC
TRBV11-2	.	TRBJ2-1	.	CASSGPLAIGYNEQFF	TGTGCCAGCAGCGGACCACTAGCCATCGGGTACAATGAGCAGTTCTTC
TRBV21-1	.	TRBJ2-7	once	CASSKWGGRSNEQYF	TGTGCCAGCAGCAAGTGGGGCGGGAGGAGCAACGAGCAGTACTTC
TRBV10-3	TRBD1	TRBJ2-7	.	CAARDRDYEQYF	TGTGCCGCTCGGGACAGGGACTACGAGCAGTACTTC
TRBV5-1	.	TRBJ2-1	once	CASSPREGSPYNEQFF	TGCGCCAGCAGCCCCCGTGAGGGTTCGCCCTACAATGAGCAGTTCTTC
TRBV5-5	.	TRBJ2-7	.	CASALPGSPYEQYF	TGTGCCAGCGCACTGCCAGGCTCCCCCTACGAGCAGTACTTC
TRBV29-1	.	TRBJ2-7	.	CSASGSAYEQYF	TGCAGCGCCTCGGGCAGTGCCTACGAGCAGTACTTC
TRBV9	.	TRBJ1-1	.	CASSTPGTGNTEAFF	TGTGCCAGCAGCACCCCCGGGACGGGGAACACTGAAGCTTTCTTT
TRBV5-1	.	TRBJ2-5	few	CASSFAVEETQYF	TGCGCCAGCAGCTTCGCAGTAGAAGAGACCCAGTACTTC
TRBV2	.	TRBJ2-1	.	CASGRARGANNEQFF	TGTGCCAGCGGCCGGGCCCGCGGGGCCAACAATGAGCAGTTCTTC
TRBV30	.	TRBJ1-1	.	CAWRGAGGGTEAFF	TGTGCCTGGAGGGGGGCCGGCGGAGGGACTGAAGCTTTCTTT
TRBV21-1	.	TRBJ2-7	.	CASSKVGASGYEQYF	TGTGCCAGCAGCAAAGTGGGGGCCTCAGGCTACGAGCAGTACTTC
TRBV7-7	TRBD1	TRBJ1-2	.	CASDSGGQGSRGYTF	TGTGCTAGCGATTCCGGAGGACAGGGATCACGCGGCTACACCTTC
TRBV27	.	TRBJ1-6	.	CASSSNWLSPLHF	TGTGCCAGCAGTTCGAATTGGCTCTCACCCCTCCACTTT
TRBV7-2	TRBD1	TRBJ1-5	.	CASSLRDRGNQPQHF	TGTGCCAGCAGCTTACGGGACAGGGGCAATCAGCCCCAGCATTTT
TRBV14	TRBD2	TRBJ2-3	.	CASSRTSGSFDTQYF	TGTGCCAGCAGCCGTACTAGCGGGAGTTTCGATACGCAGTATTTT
TRBV27	TRBD1	TRBJ2-3	.	CASSYYWTGEATDTQYF	TGTGCCAGCAGCTACTACTGGACAGGGGAAGCCACAGATACGCAGTATTTT
TRBV5-1	TRBD1	TRBJ1-3	.	CASSIETGGSGNTIYF	TGCGCCAGCAGCATAGAAACAGGGGGCTCTGGAAACACCATATATTTT